This passage covers 29 T cell receptor beta chains from one sample sequenced in a study of blood T cell repertoires in COVID-19 (dated by TCRdb to about 2020). The method behind the library was the immunoSEQ multiplex PCR assay. The source is immuneACCESS, and TCRdb retained only in-frame sequences with V and J called. Part of the clones is not carried over; for the studies checked, unresolved V genes explain less than half of this, and the remainder is unexplained. This sample holds about 52,000 clones; more than 75% were observed only once. The ten largest make up approximately 25% of the sample. The sequenced sample was peripheral blood. These receptors were taken from a woman of 80 years or more with acute or convalescent COVID-19.

This clone was detected once. V is TRBV9 and J is TRBJ2-2; TRBD1 agrees at 10 bases. The germline V gene has CDR1 SGDLS and CDR2 YYNGEE. There are 15 residues in the CDR3. V lost 2 bases to trimming and J lost 4 bases; unmatched junction nucleotides: 2. CDR3 sequence (DNA): TGTGCCAGCAGCGTTGGACAGGGGGGCACCGGGGAGCTGTTTTTT. It yields the protein CASSVGQGGTGELFF.

V gene TRBV9 combines with J gene TRBJ2-2; possibly TRBD1 for D (6 bases). This CDR3 has 16 amino acids. Germline V CDR1 and CDR2: SGDLS, YYNGEE. V dropped 0 bases and J dropped 4 bases, with 13 bases sitting between them. CDR3 DNA sequence: TGTGCCAGCAGCGTAGAGGGCAGGGGCATCACCGGGGAGCTGTTTTTT. Protein product: CASSVEGRGITGELFF.

V is TRBV6-5 and J is TRBJ2-7, with 9 bases identical to TRBD1. The CDR3 contains 15 residues. With 6 bases clipped from V and 0 bases from J, the junction kept 6 bases outside the gene matches. CDR1 is MNHEY, CDR2 SVGAGI, per germline. DNA for the CDR3: TGTGCCAGCAGCCGAACAGGGGGCAGCTCCTACGAGCAGTACGTC. Translated: CASSRTGGSSYEQYV.

This sequence joins TRBV19 and TRBJ2-2; the D gene is possibly TRBD1 (5 bases). Per germline, CDR1 LNHDA and CDR2 SQIVND (reference sequence). The CDR3 length is 15 residues. V was pared by 2 bases and J by 4 bases, with 11 bases between. As DNA, the CDR3 is TGTGCCAGTAGTATAACAGGTCTAAGCACCGGGGAGCTGTTTTTT. As protein: CASSITGLSTGELFF.

The chain is built from TRBV11-3 and TRBJ2-2, with 8 bases matching TRBD1. CDR3 length equals 16 residues. The V and J ends lost 3 bases and 6 bases, in that order; junction bases with no gene match: 9. The germline gives CDR1 SGHNT, CDR2 YENEEA. Here the CDR3 reads CASSFFGSGGPGELFF. CDR3 bases: TGTGCCAGCAGCTTTTTTGGGTCAGGGGGCCCCGGGGAGCTGTTTTTT.

Here the CDR3 DNA reads TGTGCCTGGAGTGTAGTCTGGGACAGGGGATCCTACGAGCAGTACTTC. The encoded protein is CAWSVVWDRGSYEQYF. The V call is TRBV30, the J call TRBJ2-7; 10 nucleotides align to TRBD1. From germline, CDR1 is GTSNPN and CDR2 SVGIG (reference sequence). The junction had 6 bases not matched to a gene; V was cut back by 0 bases and J by 1 base. This CDR3 contains 16 residues.

This clone has only one observation. The chain carries TRBV3-1 (or the pseudogene TRBV3-2) and TRBJ1-2; 8 bases are a match to TRBD1. The CDR3 runs to 14 residues. Germline CDR1 reads LGHDT; CDR2 reads YNNKEL (reference sequence). Germline trimming cut 5 bases from V and 5 bases from J; bases unmatched to any gene: 7. The CDR3 reads CASSSRTGYYGYTF. The CDR3 nucleotides are TGTGCCAGCAGCTCGAGGACAGGGTATTATGGCTACACCTTC.

The CDR3 DNA is TGTGCCAGCAGCCCTCGGACAGGCCCCTACAATGAGCAGTTCTTC. This gives the protein CASSPRTGPYNEQFF. The chain links TRBV11-2 to TRBJ2-1; TRBD1 agrees at 7 bases. The V gene's germline CDR1 is SGHAT and CDR2 FQNNGV. CDR3 size: 15 residues. V was pared by 5 bases and J by 2 bases, with 6 bases of the junction left unmatched.

The gene calls are TRBV3-1 (or the pseudogene TRBV3-2) and TRBJ1-2; a possible D gene is TRBD1 (5 bases). V dropped 3 bases and J dropped 2 bases, with 19 bases sitting between them. Per germline, CDR1 LGHDT and CDR2 YNNKEL (reference sequence). CDR3 length equals 17 residues. The CDR3 coding sequence is TGTGCCAGCAGCCATATAGGTCGGGGGGTACTAAACTATGGCTACACCTTC. It yields the protein CASSHIGRGVLNYGYTF.

The V gene is TRBV3-1 (or the pseudogene TRBV3-2), the J gene TRBJ2-3, with TRBD2 matching 9 bases. The CDR3 sequence is 16 residues long. The V gene's germline CDR1 is LGHDT and CDR2 YNNKEL (reference sequence). The V segment lost 3 bases and the J segment 2 bases; nucleotides outside the gene matches: 6. The CDR3 DNA reads as TGTGCCAGCAGCCAGACAGCGGGGGGCGTCACAGATACGCAGTATTTT. Translation gives CASSQTAGGVTDTQYF.

The rearrangement links TRBV30 to TRBJ1-2, with D tentatively TRBD1 (5 bases). V was shortened by 5 bases and J by 8 bases, with 12 bases between the two germline ends. Germline CDR1 and CDR2: GTSNPN and SVGIG (reference sequence). The CDR3 spans 11 residues. The CDR3 bases are TGTGCCTGGGCGCGGGGGGAAGGCTACACCTTC. It encodes CAWARGEGYTF.

This clone was seen a single time. This sequence joins TRBV7-9 and TRBJ1-6; D gene unclear. The CDR3 is made up of 16 amino acids. CDR1 is SEHNR, CDR2 FQNEAQ, per germline (reference sequence). Trimming left V 2 bases short and J 10 bases short, with 18 bases between. The CDR3 DNA follows: TGTGCCAGCAGCTTAATCTCCGGGAACGGCCGATCACCCCTCCACTTT. Protein sequence: CASSLISGNGRSPLHF.

The rearrangement links TRBV5-4 to TRBJ2-3, with D perhaps TRBD2 (5 bases). V was trimmed by 0 bases and J by 2 bases, leaving 10 bases between them. The CDR3 is 15 amino acids. CDR1 is SGHNT, CDR2 YYREEE, per germline (reference sequence). The CDR3 DNA reads TGTGCCAGCAGCTTGGGGTGGGAGACCACAGATACGCAGTATTTT. It codes for CASSLGWETTDTQYF. The full variable domain, rest sourced from reference TRBV5-4 and TRBJ2-3, is ETGVTQSPTHLIKTRGQQVTLRCSSQSGHNTVSWYQQALGQGPQFIFQYYREEENGRGNFPPRFSGLQFPNYSSELNVNALELDDSALYLCASSLGWETTDTQYFGPGTRLTVL.

The genes are TRBV7-9 and TRBJ1-2; D perhaps matches TRBD1 (5 bases). This CDR3 is built from 14 residues. CDR1 is SEHNR and CDR2 is FQNEAQ in the germline V gene (reference sequence). The V gene lost 1 base and the J gene lost 6 bases, with 12 bases spanning the gap. The CDR3 coding sequence is TGTGCCAGCAGCTTAGAGGGGCAGAATCATGGCTACACCTTC. Translated: CASSLEGQNHGYTF.

The chain joins TRBV28 to TRBJ2-1, with 8 bases that match TRBD2. The V gene end was trimmed by 4 bases and the J gene end by 3 bases; junction bases not matched to a gene: 5. Germline CDR1 MDHEN, CDR2 SYDVKM. The CDR3 sequence is 15 residues long. CDR3 bases: TGTGCCAGCAGTTCCGGGGGGGGAGTCTACAATGAGCAGTTCTTC. Translation: CASSSGGGVYNEQFF.

The chain is built from TRBV29-1 and TRBJ2-5, with TRBD2 matching over 8 bases. This CDR3 has 15 residues. Per germline, CDR1 SQVTM and CDR2 ANQGSEA. Losses at the gene ends were 0 bases for V and 5 bases for J; bases not matched to a gene: 8. CDR3 sequence (DNA): TGCAGCGTTGAAGACCCCCGGGAGGGTAGGGAGACCCAGTACTTC. Its translation: CSVEDPREGRETQYF.

The rearrangement links TRBV3-1 (or the pseudogene TRBV3-2) to TRBJ2-7, with D tentatively TRBD2 (5 bases). The CDR3 is 13 amino acids. The V and J ends lost 3 bases and 2 bases respectively, with 8 bases between them. Germline V lookup: CDR1 LGHDT, CDR2 YNNKEL (reference sequence). CDR3 DNA: TGTGCCAGCAGCCAGGTGCGGGCCTACGAGCAGTACTTC. This codes for CASSQVRAYEQYF.

This chain connects TRBV7-2 to TRBJ2-7, with 9 bases matching TRBD1. Germline V gene lookup returns CDR1 SGHTA and CDR2 FQGNSA. CDR3 length: 15 residues. The V segment lost 1 base and the J segment 5 bases; nucleotides outside the gene matches: 6. CDR3 coding DNA: TGTGCCAGCAGCTTAGTTTGGGGACAGGGTAACGAGCAGTACGTC. Translating gives CASSLVWGQGNEQYV.

This chain uses TRBV29-1 with TRBJ2-2; 7 bases fit TRBD1. V dropped 7 bases and J dropped 5; count of bases not matched to a gene: 7. CDR1 is SQVTM and CDR2 is ANQGSEA in the germline V gene. This CDR3 comprises 13 residues. CDR3 nucleotide sequence: TGCAGCGCCAGACAGGGTGGGACCGGGGAGCTGTTTTTT. The encoded protein is CSARQGGTGELFF.

The chain recombines TRBV7-9 with TRBJ2-7, with D maybe TRBD1 (6 bases). CDR3 length: 13 residues. CDR1 is SEHNR and CDR2 is FQNEAQ in the germline V gene (reference sequence). V lost 3 bases and J 1 base, leaving 7 bases between the germline ends. CDR3 sequence: CASSFGQSYEQYF. CDR3 DNA sequence: TGTGCCAGCAGCTTCGGACAGTCCTACGAGCAGTACTTC.

The CDR3 is CASSVGPPISGGIYEQYF. The DNA of the CDR3 is TGTGCCAGCAGCGTAGGGCCTCCAATAAGCGGGGGGATTTACGAGCAGTACTTC. The chain joins TRBV9 to TRBJ2-7, with 9 positions matching TRBD2. The CDR3 is 18 amino acids. Germline values: CDR1 SGDLS, CDR2 YYNGEE. Trimming removed 0 bases from V and 4 bases from J; junction bases left unmatched: 14.

CDR3 residues: CASSTPGQKNSNQPQHF. CDR3 bases: TGTGCCAGCAGCACACCGGGACAAAAGAATAGCAATCAGCCCCAGCATTTT. The rearrangement links TRBV21-1 to TRBJ1-5; the tabulated D call, TRBD1, remains unverified against the DNA. TRBV21-1 is tagged as a pseudogene. The CDR3 covers 17 residues.

This chain connects TRBV27 to TRBJ2-1, with D possibly being TRBD2 (5 bases). The CDR3 contains 14 residues. V gave up 5 bases and J gave up 5 bases, with 13 bases separating them. Germline V gene lookup returns CDR1 MNHEY and CDR2 SMNVEV (reference sequence). CDR3: CASSLEGRNNEQFF. The CDR3 DNA follows: TGTGCCAGCAGTCTCGAGGGTAGGAACAATGAGCAGTTCTTC.

The V and J genes are TRBV30 and TRBJ2-1; TRBD2 matches at 9 bases. CDR3 length equals 15 residues. CDR1 and CDR2 from the germline V gene are GTSNPN and SVGIG (reference sequence). V gave up 0 bases and J gave up 13 bases; unmatched junction bases: 13. In DNA, the CDR3 is TGTGCCTGGAGTGTATTCGGCGGGGGGGGTCGGGACCAGTTCTTC. It encodes CAWSVFGGGGRDQFF.

This chain uses TRBV18 with TRBJ2-3; D may be TRBD2 (6 bases). The germline V gene has CDR1 KGHSH and CDR2 LQKENI. The CDR3 is 13 amino acids. V was shortened by 4 bases and J by 5 bases, with 10 bases between the two germline ends. The CDR3 nucleotides read TGTGCCAGCTCACTTGGGACTGTAGATACGCAGTATTTT. This translates into CASSLGTVDTQYF.

The chain carries TRBV5-4 and TRBJ2-7, with D possibly being TRBD1 (6 bases). Trimming pared 2 bases from V and 0 bases from J, leaving 12 bases between. The germline CDR1 and CDR2 sequences are SGHNT and YYREEE (reference sequence). The CDR3 is 15 residues long. The CDR3 bases are TGTGCCAGCAGCTTACCGGGACATAACTCCTACGAGCAGTACTTC. This codes for CASSLPGHNSYEQYF.

The chain links TRBV11-3 to TRBJ1-1; 8 bases match TRBD1. Germline V gives CDR1 SGHNT, CDR2 YENEEA. With 5 bases clipped from V and 1 base from J, the junction kept 9 bases outside the gene matches. The CDR3 consists of 16 residues. The CDR3 DNA is TGTGCCAGCAGCCTCCGGACAGGGTCGACGAACACTGAAGCTTTCTTT. Translating gives CASSLRTGSTNTEAFF.

The rearrangement joins TRBV7-9 to TRBJ1-4; tentative D call: TRBD1 (5 bases). The V gene lost 5 bases and the J gene lost 4 bases, with 14 bases spanning the gap. From germline, CDR1 is SEHNR and CDR2 FQNEAQ (reference sequence). CDR3 length equals 15 residues. CDR3 DNA: TGTGCCAGCAGCCTATCGGGACTCTTTAATGAAAAACTGTTTTTT. Residues: CASSLSGLFNEKLFF.

This clone was observed a single time. The gene calls are TRBV6-6 and TRBJ2-2; 8 nucleotides agree with TRBD1. Losses at the gene ends were 2 bases for V and 1 base for J; bases not matched to a gene: 0. The CDR3 is 15 amino acids. Germline-derived CDR1 and CDR2 are MNHNY and SVGAGI (reference sequence). For the CDR3, the DNA is TGTGCCAGCAGTTACGGACAGGGGAACACCGGGGAGCTGTTTTTT. It specifies CASSYGQGNTGELFF.